This T cell receptor beta chain was observed in a study of shared T cell receptors in the human thymus. Germline CDR1 reads MNHEY; CDR2 reads SVGAGI. V lost 0 bases and J 2 bases, leaving 8 bases between the germline ends. The CDR3 is 14 residues long. The table came from immunoSEQ multiplex PCR; TCRdb's copy has only in-frame clones and leaves some out. The table includes hundreds of thousands of clones, just under 95% detected once. Source material: thymocytes. The chain is built from TRBV6-5 and TRBJ2-7; no reliable D call. The clonotype comes from a human donor. CDR3 sequence (DNA): TGTGCCAGCAGTTACTCGGCAGGACCCTACGAGCAGTACTTC. It codes for CASSYSAGPYEQYF.